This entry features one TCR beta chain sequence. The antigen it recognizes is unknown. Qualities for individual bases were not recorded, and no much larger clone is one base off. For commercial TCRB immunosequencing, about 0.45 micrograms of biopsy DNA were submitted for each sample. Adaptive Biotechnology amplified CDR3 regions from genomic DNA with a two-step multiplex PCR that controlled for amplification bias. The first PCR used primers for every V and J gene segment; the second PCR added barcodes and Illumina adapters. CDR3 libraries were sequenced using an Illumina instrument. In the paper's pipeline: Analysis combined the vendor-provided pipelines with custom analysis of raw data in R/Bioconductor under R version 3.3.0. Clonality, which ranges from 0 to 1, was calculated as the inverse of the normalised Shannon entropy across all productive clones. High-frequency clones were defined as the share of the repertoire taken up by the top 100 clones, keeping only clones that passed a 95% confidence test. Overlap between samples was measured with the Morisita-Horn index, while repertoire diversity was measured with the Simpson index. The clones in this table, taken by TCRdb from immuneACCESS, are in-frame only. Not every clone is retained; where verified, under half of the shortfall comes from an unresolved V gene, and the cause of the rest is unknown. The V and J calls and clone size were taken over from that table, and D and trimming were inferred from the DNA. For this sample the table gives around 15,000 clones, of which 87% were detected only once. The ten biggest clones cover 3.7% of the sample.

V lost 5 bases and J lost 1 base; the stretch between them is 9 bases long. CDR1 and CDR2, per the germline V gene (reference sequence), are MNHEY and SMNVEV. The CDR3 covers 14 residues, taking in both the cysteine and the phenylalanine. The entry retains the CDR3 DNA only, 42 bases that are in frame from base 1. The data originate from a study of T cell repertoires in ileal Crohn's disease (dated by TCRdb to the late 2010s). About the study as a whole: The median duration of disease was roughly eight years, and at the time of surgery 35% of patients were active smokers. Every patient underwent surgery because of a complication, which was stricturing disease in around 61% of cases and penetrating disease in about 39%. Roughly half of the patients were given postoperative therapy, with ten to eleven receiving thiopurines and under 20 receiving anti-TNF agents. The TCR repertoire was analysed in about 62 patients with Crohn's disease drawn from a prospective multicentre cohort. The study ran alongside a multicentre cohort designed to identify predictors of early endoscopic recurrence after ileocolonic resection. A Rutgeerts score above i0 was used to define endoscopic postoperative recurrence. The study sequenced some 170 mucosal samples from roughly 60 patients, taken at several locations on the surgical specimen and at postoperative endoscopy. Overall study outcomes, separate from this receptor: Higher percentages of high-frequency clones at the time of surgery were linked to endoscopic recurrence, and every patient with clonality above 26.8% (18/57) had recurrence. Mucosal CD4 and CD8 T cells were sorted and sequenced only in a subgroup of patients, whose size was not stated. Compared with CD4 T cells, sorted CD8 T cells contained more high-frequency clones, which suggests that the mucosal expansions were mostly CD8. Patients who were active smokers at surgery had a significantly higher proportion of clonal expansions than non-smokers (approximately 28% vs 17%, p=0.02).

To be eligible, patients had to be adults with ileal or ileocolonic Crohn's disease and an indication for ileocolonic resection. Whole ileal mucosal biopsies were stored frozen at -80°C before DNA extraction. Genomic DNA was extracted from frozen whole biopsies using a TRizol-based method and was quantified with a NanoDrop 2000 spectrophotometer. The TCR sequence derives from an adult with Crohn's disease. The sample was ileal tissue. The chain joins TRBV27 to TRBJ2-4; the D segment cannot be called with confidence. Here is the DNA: TGTGCCAGCAGTCCGAGAAGTGCCAAAAACATTCAGTACTTC. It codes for CASSPRSAKNIQYF.